This T cell receptor (beta chain) was identified during a study of neurological immune-mediated disorders. The cDNA was synthesized by means of template-switch 5'RACE, which was carried out with 10-nucleotide random UMIs. TCRdb fed the 5' RACE reads into MiXCR, producing one record per CDR3 protein. The sample lists some 16,000 distinct CDR3 sequences, 8.5% to 10% occurring once. Unmatched junction bases numbered 9, after V lost 5 bases and J lost 2 bases. This CDR3 comprises 15 residues. Germline-derived CDR1 and CDR2 are SGHRS and YFSETQ. This clonotype was counted at least ten times. The study built sorted libraries from more than 750,000 CD4+ or CD8+ T cells.

The sample taken for sequencing was CD8+ T cells from blood. The chain employs TRBV5-1 and TRBJ1-1, with 7 bases that match TRBD1. The clonotype was recovered from a man aged 50 to 59 in good health. In DNA, the CDR3 is TGCGCCAGCAGTTTCTTCCAGGGGGATAACACTGAAGCTTTCTTT. Translated, it gives CASSFFQGDNTEAFF.